This record covers a single T cell receptor beta chain. Its antigen is not yet known. Per-base qualities were not stored, and no clone one base away is much larger. The immunoSEQ Assay, a bias-controlled multiplex PCR, was used to amplify TCRbeta CDR3 regions from genomic DNA. The source study handled its data this way. Nucleated cell counts per sample were estimated from amplification of reference gene primers within the assay. To quantify the absolute abundance of each unique TCRbeta CDR3 rearrangement, sequence reads were collapsed and filtered. Productive Simpson clonality was computed per sample as the square root of Simpson's diversity index over productive rearrangements. In its TCRdb copy, this immuneACCESS table keeps in-frame sequences only and misses some clones. Where compared with another copy, unresolved V genes explain less than half of these, and the others have no known cause. V, J and clone size are those of that table, while D and trimming were read from the DNA. This sample holds around 500,000 clones; 70% to 90% were observed only once. The top ten hold 3.2% of the sample.

This record comes from a study of blood T cell repertoires in COVID-19 (dated by TCRdb to the early 2020s). In the study overall: The collaborator samples originated in the United States, Italy and Spain and spanned the acute and convalescent phases of COVID-19. The prospective study material was composed of cDNA or gDNA derived from T cells, B-cell-depleted T cells, or PBMCs. Subjects who had been exposed to COVID-19, were actively infected with it, or had recovered from it provided the deeply sampled blood TCRbeta repertoires that made up the dataset. The repertoires were released in a freely available public database intended as a resource for research on the immune response to SARS-CoV-2. Samples were obtained from the ongoing ImmuneRACE study (first 160 participants) and from 1,254 subjects provided by 6 global collaborators. A de-identified subject ID, COVID-19 status, age in years and sex were almost always included in the sample metadata. Where HLA class I and class II types were available, the types were taken from metadata supplied by the sample provider, not from assay-based typing. On the study overall, not on this receptor specifically: The amount of clinical and demographic metadata varied by source and participant and was provided uncurated.

Collaborating institutions collected whole blood in K2EDTA tubes following their own protocols. For TCRbeta analysis, collaborator samples were shipped as frozen whole blood, as isolated PBMCs, or as DNA extracted from either sample type. V is pruned by 6 bases and J by 5 bases, leaving 12 bases of the junction without a gene match. CDR1 and CDR2 are drawn from the germline V gene: SGHTA, FQGNSA. CDR3 length: 16 amino acids, cysteine to phenylalanine. Only the CDR3 region is kept as DNA, spanning 48 bases read in frame from base 1. This TCR was sampled from a human donor in a cohort sampled during active COVID-19. The chain is encoded by TRBV7-2 joined to TRBJ2-1, with 8 central nucleotides matching TRBD2. The sample was peripheral blood. Here is the DNA: TGTGCCAGCAGGTGGCTGAGCGGGAGTGGCAACAATGAGCAGTTCTTC. The translation is CASRWLSGSGNNEQFF. The CDR3 plus the reference TRBV7-2 and TRBJ2-1 genes for the other parts give the full variable domain: GAGVSQSPSNKVTEKGKDVELRCDPISGHTALYWYRQSLGQGLEFLIYFQGNSAPDKSGLPSDRFSAERTGGSVSTLTIQRTQQEDSAVYLCASRWLSGSGNNEQFFGPGTRLTVL.